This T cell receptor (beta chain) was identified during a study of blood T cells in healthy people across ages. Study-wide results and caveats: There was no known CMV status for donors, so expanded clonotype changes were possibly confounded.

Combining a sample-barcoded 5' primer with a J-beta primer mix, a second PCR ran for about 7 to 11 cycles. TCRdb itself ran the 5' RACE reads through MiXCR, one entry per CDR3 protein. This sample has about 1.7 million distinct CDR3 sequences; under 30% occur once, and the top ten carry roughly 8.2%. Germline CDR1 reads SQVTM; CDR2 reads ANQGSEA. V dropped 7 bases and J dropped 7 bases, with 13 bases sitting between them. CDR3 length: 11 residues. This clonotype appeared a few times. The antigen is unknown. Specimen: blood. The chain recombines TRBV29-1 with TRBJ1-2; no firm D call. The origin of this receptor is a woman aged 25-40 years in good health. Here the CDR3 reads CSAAGESGYTF. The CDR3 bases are TGCAGCGCCGCCGGAGAGTCTGGCTACACCTTC.